This T cell receptor beta chain was captured in a study of regulatory T cells in long-lasting Graves disease (dated by TCRdb to the early 2020s). Turning to the overall study: Newly diagnosed Graves' disease patients had taken antithyroid drugs for less than 3 months. Peripheral blood TCR sequencing and RNA sequencing compared persistent Graves' disease patients with newly diagnosed Graves' disease patients. The study was registered as a clinical trial and conducted in China. A total of around 35 samples underwent TCR sequencing: about 13 from persistent and roughly 20 from newly diagnosed Graves' disease patients.

The sample's time point label is to be understood as: newly diagnosed GD, antithyroid drugs for less than 3 months. For both TCR sequencing and RNA sequencing, RNA was extracted from PBMCs in TRIzol. The diagnosis of Graves' disease was made according to American Thyroid Association guidelines. Patients for the study were recruited at an endocrinology department in Xi'an, China. Each patient gave 8.5 to 9.5 milliliters of peripheral blood, collected in an EDTA anticoagulant tube. Ficoll Paque Plus density gradient separation was used to isolate PBMCs, and no additional T cell sorting was done. RNA quality was checked with an Agilent 2100 Bioanalyzer and agarose gel, and concentration with a NanoDrop 2000. Libraries were prepared through multiplex PCR. The instrument was an Illumina HiSeq 4000. CDR3 regions were amplified by Arm-PCR with iRepertoire HTBI primers to construct TCR beta libraries. Gel purification was performed on PCR products prior to sequencing. Per the original workflow: A total of some 60 TRBV and under 15 TRBJ segments were identified across samples and were used for gene usage analysis of CDR3 amino acid clonotypes. COPE and FqMerger were used to merge the filtered high-quality paired reads into contigs. BLAST was used to align contigs to IMGT TRBV, TRBD and TRBJ reference genes, with CDR3 defined following IMGT. Highly expanded clones were defined as clonotypes with a frequency above 0.1%. Shannon entropy was used to measure repertoire diversity, and the Gini coefficient was used to measure V-J evenness. Public clonotypes were defined as clonotypes shared by more than one individual. TCRdb ran its own pipeline on the public reads, namely fastp trimming at Q25 and MiXCR clone calling, and kept in-frame beta chains. Rows are unified per CDR3 protein, each entry keeping the most common DNA and genes. The V and J calls were determined by TCRdb, not by the authors. This sample comprises some 500,000 distinct CDR3 sequences, roughly 15% of them detected only once. The ten largest clonotypes hold 25% of the sample.

In its sample, this clonotype was seen many times. No antigen is known for it. Base quality data are lacking; no much larger clone is found one base away. Paper-wide results and their limitations: Only the TCR beta chain was sequenced and analyzed. The authors acknowledged the small sample size as a limitation that may reduce accuracy. Compared with newly diagnosed patients, persistent Graves' disease patients had lower TCR Shannon entropy and fewer highly expanded clones, which suggests clonal expansion. The study examined only peripheral blood because the primary lesion, thyroid tissue, could not be accessed. Persistent patients shared more public clonotypes among themselves (more than 2,500) than newly diagnosed patients did (more than 950). Preferential use of TRBV28, TRBJ1-2 and TRBJ2-5 was observed in persistent disease, whereas TRBV20-1 and TRBJ2-1 were favored in newly diagnosed disease.

V loses 5 bases of germline sequence and J loses 4 bases, and the interval between the two ends is 9 bases. CDR1 is given as SEHNR and CDR2 as FQNEAQ, both from the germline V gene (reference sequence). The CDR3 has 13 amino acids, counting the end cysteine and phenylalanine. Of the read, only the CDR3 DNA is kept; its 39 bases are in frame from base 1. This sample was also put to use in a study of T cells in Graves' hyperthyroidism and ophthalmopathy. According to the second study: Graves' hyperthyroidism was defined as stable when no progression to ophthalmopathy occurred over 18 months of follow-up. Hyperthyroidism patients were newly diagnosed, with disease duration under 2 months, and aged 18 to 65 years. Patients with uncontrolled infections, other autoimmune diseases, pregnancy or lactation were excluded. Diagnoses relied on clinical symptoms, serum thyroxine and TRAb, thyroid ultrasound and orbital computed tomography. The TCR CDR3 was subjected to a first round of RT-PCR using the HTBI primer set and the Qiagen OneStep RT-PCR kit. Most expanded thyroid clonotypes (frequency above 0.001) were also detected in blood, a finding suggesting that blood repertoires may reflect thyroid immune responses. A model built on a 13 V-J signature distinguished ophthalmopathy from stable hyperthyroidism, reaching 87.88% sensitivity and under 84% specificity in cross-validation and 80%/75% in testing. In validation, the model predicted progression to ophthalmopathy with 55% to 71% sensitivity and approximately 78% specificity, a median of around six months before onset. TCR V-J signatures able to tell the groups apart were searched for in a discovery cohort of around 95 patients, of whom roughly 42 had Graves' ophthalmopathy and about 60 had stable Graves' hyperthyroidism. Prospective prediction of ophthalmopathy was tested in an independent validation cohort of 18 to 20 hyperthyroidism patients and 15 to 17 patients who later progressed to ophthalmopathy. The 75 to 100 discovery patients were randomly split 7:3 into training and test sets. Thyroid tissue and blood T-cell repertoires from about 6 Graves' hyperthyroidism patients were also compared in the study. After sampling, hyperthyroidism patients received methimazole starting at 30 mg daily, and ophthalmopathy patients received high-dose intravenous methylprednisolone. Libraries were constructed in a second round of multiplex PCR, after which size selection and purification were performed. The libraries were sequenced on an Illumina HiSeq2000 using paired-end 100 bp reads. SOAPnuke was used to process the raw data, removing reads that contained adapters or uncalled bases, had a mean Phred below 15, or lacked an exact match to the constant primer or identifier. High-quality paired reads were merged using COPE v1.2.5, and each unique nucleotide sequence was defined as a clonotype. MiTCR v1.1 was used to align clonotypes to the IMGT TRBV, TRBD and TRBJ reference segments. Only V-J combinations with frequency above 0.0001, covering about 99% of repertoires, were analysed. A TCS score was defined as the ratio of F50 (clonal expansion) to E x V (chaos), with BLOSUM62-based TCRdist applied between CDR3 peptides within each V-J. Welch's t-statistics and random forest reduced just over 500 V-J features to roughly 13, which were used in a naive Bayes classifier (R e1071). Sample size was not statistically predetermined, and blinding of investigators to group allocation was not performed. The paper describes TCR Vbeta CDR3 sequencing of 135 peripheral blood samples, made up of 40 to 45 ophthalmopathy patients, 70 to 75 hyperthyroidism patients and about 17 progressor patients.

The sequence is built from TRBV7-9 and TRBJ1-5; the D segment cannot be called with confidence. The sequences come from peripheral blood mononuclear cells (PBMCs), collected at new diagnosis, from a patient treated with antithyroid drugs. This clonotype was sampled from a woman aged 35-60 years with Graves disease. Donor details come from another sample of the same person, matched by shared clones. The CDR3 protein: CASSAGVNQPQHF. The nucleotides are TGTGCCAGCAGCGCCGGGGTGAATCAGCCCCAGCATTTT. The entire variable domain, with the stretches around the CDR3 drawn from the reference TRBV7-9 and TRBJ1-5 proteins, is DTGVSQNPRHKITKRGQNVTFRCDPISEHNRLYWYRQTLGQGPEFLTYFQNEAQLEKSRLLSDRFSAERPKGSFSTLEIQRTEQGDSAMYLCASSAGVNQPQHFGDGTRLSIL.